The T cell receptor (beta chain) under discussion was sequenced for a study of Ad26.COV2.S vaccination and SARS-CoV-2 variants (dated by TCRdb to the early 2020s). With regard to the full study: Vaccine-arm donors came from COV1001, a multicentre, randomized, double-blind, placebo-controlled phase I-IIa trial of Ad26.COV2.S in healthy adults. The TCR-sequenced set comprised about 32 samples: some 19 Ad26.COV2.S vaccine recipients, 5 placebo recipients and 8 SARS-CoV-2 convalescent individuals. Blinding of investigators to trial group allocation was maintained during experiments and outcome assessment. Trial participants were randomized into five groups of five, in which low-dose or high-dose Ad26.COV2.S was given once or twice, or placebo was given on both occasions. Sequencing of the TCRbeta repertoire served to evaluate the specificity and breadth of SARS-CoV-2-reactive T cell receptors following Ad26.COV2.S vaccination. Ad26.COV2.S was administered intramuscularly at 5 x 10^10 or 1 x 10^11 viral particles, either as a single shot or as two shots given 56 days apart.

What the authors observed across the whole study: After vaccination, spike-specific CD8+ and CD4+ T cell responses were reported to show substantial breadth. Ad26.COV2.S recipients had higher spike-specific TCR breadth than placebo recipients (P = 0.0014). The authors noted that the TCR breadth and depth analyses may have underestimated total T cell responses. The study lacked the statistical power to compare responses across vaccine doses or regimens. Comparable non-spike TCR breadth was observed between vaccine and placebo recipients, consistent with only spike being contained in the vaccine.

The CDR3 runs 16 amino acids, cysteine and phenylalanine included. Solely the CDR3 DNA is kept, with 48 bases framed from the first base. CDR1 and CDR2 are read off the germline V gene as SGHRS and YFSETQ. V has 4 bases trimmed and J has 4 bases trimmed; junction bases matching no gene number 10. The treatment or condition label corresponds to: roughly 19 received Ad26.COV2.S at low or high dose, single or two shots; 5 received placebo; per-sample allocation not given. Repertoires of vaccine and placebo recipients were sequenced from samples collected on day 63 after the first injection. Cohort 1b enrolled 25 to 30 adults aged 18-55 years at a single site in Boston, USA, between 29 July and 7 August 2020. As a vaccine, Ad26.COV2.S was a replication-incompetent adenovirus type 26 vector that expressed a prefusion-stabilized SARS-CoV-2 spike protein derived from the original Wuhan strain. To note about this clone: Its recognized antigen is unknown. No qualities accompany the bases; no much larger clone lies one base away.

The immunoSEQ Assay was used to sequence TCRbeta CDR3 regions. After extraction, genomic DNA underwent amplification by bias-controlled multiplex PCR, followed by high-throughput sequencing. On the study's bioinformatics: To quantify the absolute abundance of every unique TCRbeta CDR3 region, sequences were collapsed and filtered. T cell fraction was estimated by normalizing TCRbeta template counts to usable DNA, which was measured by amplifying reference genes present in all nucleated cells. Repertoire TCRs were annotated as SARS-CoV-2-specific by exact matching of V gene, CDR3 amino acid sequence and J gene to a known reactive TCR set. MIRA supplied the reference SARS-CoV-2 TCR set, which was filtered for enrichment in COVID-19-positive ImmuneCODE repertoires so that public or cross-reactive TCRs were removed. Based on the MIRA antigens, annotated TCRs were further analysed at the level of specific ORF or position within ORF. Breadth was defined as annotated unique rearrangements over total unique productive rearrangements; depth was the summed frequency of those rearrangements. Group comparisons of TCR breadth used two-sided Wilcoxon rank-sum tests. TCRdb took over this immuneACCESS table, retaining in-frame rearrangements with V and J assigned. Such tables are incomplete; in checked studies, under half of the missing clones stem from an unresolved V gene, and the remainder is unexplained. From that table come the V and J calls and clone size; the DNA was used to work out D and trimming. The sample has hundreds of thousands of clones on record, about 89% of them singletons. The ten most abundant clones make up approximately 1.5% of the sample.

The TCR was taken from a person between 18 and 65 years old who received the Ad26.COV2.S COVID-19 vaccine or a placebo. The specimen was peripheral blood, collected in a trial of Ad26.COV2.S vaccine versus placebo. The chain uses TRBV5-1 and TRBJ2-5; 10 middle bases align to TRBD1. The CDR3 here reads CASSLSIGTGVETQYF. The nucleotides are TGCGCCAGCAGCCTTTCTATCGGGACAGGGGTAGAGACCCAGTACTTC.